This T cell receptor (beta chain) was observed in a study of graft-versus-host responses after intestinal transplantation. As to this clone: Its antigen is not known.

Libraries were prepared by immunoSEQ multiplex PCR; TCRdb keeps only in-frame clonotypes and omits some of them. The sample includes approximately 60,000 clones, 90% of them seen just once. The CDR3 spans 14 residues. V was trimmed by 6 bases and J by 4 bases, leaving 19 bases between them. CDR1 and CDR2 from the germline V gene are SQVTM and ANQGSEA. This TCR derives from a human donor who was the organ donor for an intestinal transplant. This sample comprised unstimulated CD8+ T cells sorted from spleen or lymph node cells, obtained before transplant. This rearrangement joins TRBV29-1 to TRBJ2-7; D possibly corresponds to TRBD2 (6 bases). CDR3 loop: CSVTPVGTPYEQYF. CDR3 coding DNA: TGCAGCGTCACCCCGGTAGGGACTCCATACGAGCAGTACTTC.